A single sample gave rise to the 26 T cell receptor beta chains below, sequenced in a study of T cell changes during pregnancy in multiple sclerosis. Clones were read by immunoSEQ multiplex PCR, and TCRdb kept only the in-frame ones, dropping some. The sample comprises 88,000 or so clones, about 91% of which are singletons, and over 1.1% rests with the top ten. Sequenced material: peripheral blood, taken before pregnancy. The source of these receptors is a female donor with multiple sclerosis, enrolled in a pregnancy study.

V gene TRBV11-2 combines with J gene TRBJ2-5; a possible D gene is TRBD2 (6 bases). The CDR3 length is 18 residues. Germline loops: CDR1 SGHAT, CDR2 FQNNGV. Trimming pared 3 bases from V and 5 bases from J, leaving 25 bases between. The CDR3 spells CASSFDGGGLPLSETQYF. Written as DNA, the CDR3 is TGTGCCAGCAGCTTTGACGGGGGAGGACTTCCACTCTCGGAGACCCAGTACTTC. Based on the CDR3 plus reference TRBV11-2 and TRBJ2-5, the full variable domain is EAGVAQSPRYKIIEKRQSVAFWCNPISGHATLYWYQQILGQGPKLLIQFQNNGVVDDSQLPKDRFSAERLKGVDSTLKIQPAKLEDSAVYLCASSFDGGGLPLSETQYFGPGTRLLVL.

The rearrangement joins TRBV21-1 to TRBJ1-6; TRBD1, the table's D call, was not compared with the DNA. TRBV21-1 is designated a pseudogene. There are 16 residues in the CDR3. The CDR3 bases are TGTGCCAGCAGCAAAGCCCATAGGGGGCCTAATTCACCCCTCCACTTT. This sequence encodes CASSKAHRGPNSPLHF.

The table lists this clone with a count of one. V gene TRBV9 combines with J gene TRBJ2-5, with 11 bases identical to TRBD2. V was clipped by 5 bases and J by 5 bases; unmatched bases: 8. The CDR3 has 15 residues. Germline V gives CDR1 SGDLS, CDR2 YYNGEE. This CDR3 is CASSPWASGGETQYF. The CDR3 region has the DNA TGTGCCAGCAGTCCCTGGGCTAGCGGGGGGGAGACCCAGTACTTC.

This clone came up once. The genes are TRBV2 and TRBJ2-1; 8 nucleotides align to TRBD2. Germline V gene lookup returns CDR1 SNHLY and CDR2 FYNNEI. The CDR3 contains 15 residues. Trimming took 3 bases from V and 2 from J; bases not matched to a gene: 3. The CDR3 coding sequence is TGTGCCAGCAGTGACGGGGGGGCCCCCTACAATGAGCAGTTCTTC. It encodes CASSDGGAPYNEQFF.

The rearrangement links TRBV11-1 to TRBJ2-5, with 9 bases that match TRBD1. In germline, CDR1 is SGHAT, CDR2 FQDESV (reference sequence). V lost 5 bases, J lost 3 bases, and 4 bases stayed unmatched. The CDR3 has 14 amino acids. CDR3 nucleotide sequence: TGTGCCAGCAGCCCCCGGACAGGGGAAGAGACCCAGTACTTC. It encodes CASSPRTGEETQYF.

V gene TRBV6-6 combines with J gene TRBJ1-5; a weak D match, TRBD1 (6 bases). The CDR3 is 15 amino acids. The germline V gene has CDR1 MNHNY and CDR2 SVGAGI (reference sequence). Trimming shortened V by 7 bases and J by 4 bases, and 17 bases separated the two germline ends. CDR3 loop: CASKAIRQANQPQHF. The CDR3 DNA reads TGTGCCAGCAAGGCCATTAGACAGGCTAATCAGCCCCAGCATTTT.

The V and J genes are TRBV4-2 and TRBJ1-1; 9 nucleotides match TRBD1. This CDR3 is 17 amino acids long. Germline-derived CDR1 and CDR2 are LGHNA and YNFKEQ. V lost 0 bases, J lost 0 bases, and 5 bases stayed unmatched. CDR3 DNA sequence: TGTGCCAGCAGCCAAGATACAGGGGGCGTTATGAACACTGAAGCTTTCTTT. It specifies CASSQDTGGVMNTEAFF.

The V gene is TRBV2, the J gene TRBJ1-3, with 9 bases fitting TRBD1. Germline CDR1 and CDR2: SNHLY and FYNNEI. The CDR3 is 15 amino acids. Trimming took 5 bases from V and 2 from J; bases not matched to a gene: 4. The DNA of the CDR3 is TGTGCCAGCAGTCCCGGGACAGGGACTGGAAACACCATATATTTT. Translated, it gives CASSPGTGTGNTIYF.

This chain links TRBV6-6 with TRBJ2-7; D is perhaps TRBD1 (5 bases). Germline assignment: CDR1 MNHNY and CDR2 SVGAGI (reference sequence). The CDR3 is 15 residues long. V lost 2 bases, J lost 2 bases, and 13 bases lay in between. The CDR3 here is CASSYGGRDTYEQYF. The CDR3 DNA sequence: TGTGCCAGCAGTTACGGCGGCAGGGATACCTACGAGCAGTACTTC.

The rearrangement joins TRBV7-9 to TRBJ2-1, with D possibly TRBD1 on 5 matching bases. The CDR3 runs to 13 residues. V was trimmed by 6 bases and J by 10 bases, leaving 16 bases between them. Germline V lookup: CDR1 SEHNR, CDR2 FQNEAQ (reference sequence). The CDR3 nucleotides read TGTGCCAGCAGACAAGACCCTAGGGGAGAGCAGTTCTTC. Translated, it gives CASRQDPRGEQFF.

The chain is built from TRBV2 and TRBJ2-7, with 9 positions matching TRBD1. This CDR3 comprises 16 residues. J lost 5 bases, V lost 2 bases, and 10 bases had no gene match. The germline V gene encodes CDR1 SNHLY and CDR2 FYNNEI. DNA for the CDR3: TGTGCCAGCAGTGAATTAGGGTGGGACAGGGTCCACGAGCAGTACTTC. This gives the protein CASSELGWDRVHEQYF.

The rearrangement joins TRBV11-2 to TRBJ2-1, with 7 bases fitting TRBD1. The CDR3 is 18 amino acids. Germline CDR1 is SGHAT and CDR2 is FQNNGV. J lost 0 bases, V lost 5 bases, and 13 bases had no gene match. CDR3 bases: TGTGCCAGCAGCGTATCAAGGGACAGCCCAAGCTCCTACAATGAGCAGTTCTTC. Translated: CASSVSRDSPSSYNEQFF.

V is TRBV11-3 and J is TRBJ1-3; 8 bases are a match to TRBD1. CDR1 is SGHNT, CDR2 YENEEA, per germline. Trimming at V came to 4 bases and at J to 8 bases, leaving 10 bases not matched to a gene. This CDR3 spans 15 amino acids. Here the CDR3 reads CASSSGQGGGDTIYF. In DNA form, the CDR3 reads TGTGCCAGCAGCTCCGGACAGGGAGGAGGGGACACCATATATTTT. The complete variable domain, with remaining parts taken from reference TRBV11-3 and TRBJ1-3, reads EAGVVQSPRYKIIEKKQPVAFWCNPISGHNTLYWYLQNLGQGPELLIRYENEEAVDDSQLPKDRFSAERLKGVDSTLKIQPAELGDSAVYLCASSSGQGGGDTIYFGEGSWLTVV.

The genes are TRBV9 and TRBJ2-3; TRBD2 aligns across 10 bases. CDR1 SGDLS and CDR2 YYNGEE come from the germline V gene. Germline trimming cut 0 bases from V and 6 bases from J; bases unmatched to any gene: 4. The CDR3 consists of 15 residues. CDR3 residues: CASSVAQRGGDTQYF. CDR3 DNA sequence: TGTGCCAGCAGCGTAGCTCAGCGGGGGGGGGATACGCAGTATTTT.

This chain links TRBV6-1 with TRBJ2-7, with D perhaps TRBD1 (5 bases). Germline V gives CDR1 MNHNS, CDR2 SASEGT. The CDR3 totals 14 residues. Trimming pared 7 bases from V and 2 bases from J, leaving 15 bases between. CDR3 in DNA: TGTGCCAGCATTCCTGGGGCTGAGCCCTACGAGCAGTACTTC. This gives the protein CASIPGAEPYEQYF.

The chain recombines TRBV9 with TRBJ2-2; TRBD1 matches at 7 bases. CDR1 is SGDLS and CDR2 is YYNGEE in the germline V gene. Losses at the gene ends were 0 bases for V and 2 bases for J; bases not matched to a gene: 7. The CDR3 runs to 17 residues. This CDR3 is CASSVGARGSNTGELFF. The CDR3 nucleotides read TGTGCCAGCAGCGTAGGCGCCAGGGGGTCCAACACCGGGGAGCTGTTTTTT. Drawing the rest from reference TRBV9 and TRBJ2-2, the complete variable domain is DSGVTQTPKHLITATGQRVTLRCSPRSGDLSVYWYQQSLDQGLQFLIQYYNGEERAKGNILERFSAQQFPDLHSELNLSSLELGDSALYFCASSVGARGSNTGELFFGEGSRLTVL.

In this sample, this clone turned up once. The V gene is TRBV6-1, the J gene TRBJ2-7; possibly TRBD2 for D (6 bases). Germline V gives CDR1 MNHNS, CDR2 SASEGT. The CDR3 runs 19 residues. V was clipped by 4 bases and J by 2 bases, with 27 bases between them. The CDR3 spells CASSAAGGGSQAATYEQYF. In DNA form, the CDR3 reads TGTGCCAGCAGTGCCGCTGGTGGGGGGTCCCAAGCTGCAACCTACGAGCAGTACTTC.

V usage is TRBV5-5 and J usage is TRBJ1-6, with D uncertain. Germline V gene data show CDR1 as SGHKS and CDR2 as YYEKEE (reference sequence). There are 17 residues in the CDR3. V was shortened by 0 bases and J by 0 bases, with 10 bases between the two germline ends. The CDR3 coding sequence is TGTGCCAGCAGCTTGGGTGATGAGAGCTCCTATAATTCACCCCTCCACTTT. Its protein is CASSLGDESSYNSPLHF.

The chain carries TRBV6-5 and TRBJ2-7; D is undetermined. Germline CDR1 MNHEY, CDR2 SVGAGI. Between the trimmed V and J ends, which lost 6 bases and 7 bases, there was a span of 16 bases. This CDR3 is 13 amino acids long. The CDR3 protein is CASSLPGTREQYF. CDR3 DNA sequence: TGTGCCAGCAGCCTACCGGGTACTCGAGAGCAGTACTTC.

This clone was observed a handful of times. The genes are TRBV4-2 and TRBJ1-6; no firm D call. Germline CDR1 and CDR2: LGHNA and YNFKEQ. The ends were cut back, 0 bases at V and 0 bases at J, with 6 bases in the middle. The CDR3 length is 16 residues. This CDR3 is CASSQDRSSYNSPLHF. CDR3 DNA sequence: TGTGCCAGCAGCCAAGACCGGAGCTCCTATAATTCACCCCTCCACTTT.

In DNA form, the CDR3 reads TGTGCCAGCAGCTCCTGGACAGGGGGCGTAGAGACCCAGTACTTC. It yields the protein CASSSWTGGVETQYF. The chain carries TRBV7-8 and TRBJ2-5, with 11 bases that match TRBD1. Germline values: CDR1 SGHVS, CDR2 FQNEAQ. This CDR3 region has 15 residues. The V and J ends lost 4 bases and 4 bases, in that order; junction bases with no gene match: 5.

The V and J genes are TRBV5-6 and TRBJ1-2, with unresolved D. CDR3 length: 13 amino acids. Between the trimmed V and J ends, which lost 0 bases and 1 base, there was a span of 4 bases. The germline V gene encodes CDR1 SGHDT and CDR2 YYEEEE. The chain's CDR3 is CASSLGSNYGYTF. In DNA, the CDR3 is TGTGCCAGCAGCTTGGGGAGTAACTATGGCTACACCTTC.

This sequence joins TRBV5-8 and TRBJ1-5, with D tentatively TRBD1 (6 bases). The CDR3 is 18 residues long. Trimming pared 4 bases from V and 3 bases from J, leaving 23 bases between. Germline V gives CDR1 SGHTS, CDR2 YDEGEE. CDR3 nucleotides: TGTGCCAGCAGCCGACGGGACGCAGGGGAAGGGGTCAATCAGCCCCAGCATTTT. Translated: CASSRRDAGEGVNQPQHF.

This chain joins TRBV5-1 and TRBJ1-1, with TRBD1 matching over 11 bases. V shed 3 bases and J 1 base; nucleotides not matched to a gene: 11. Germline CDR1 is SGHRS and CDR2 is YFSETQ. CDR3 size: 18 residues. In DNA, the CDR3 is TGCGCCAGCAGCTCCCACACGGACAGGGGGCTGGGGAACACTGAAGCTTTCTTT. Amino acid sequence: CASSSHTDRGLGNTEAFF.

The chain couples TRBV14 to TRBJ2-7; 15 bases align to TRBD2. This CDR3 has 17 amino acids. Germline V gene data show CDR1 as SGHDN and CDR2 as FVKESK. With V trimmed by 4 bases and J by 3 bases, 7 bases remained unmatched. The CDR3 bases are TGTGCCAGCAGCCTGGGACTAGCGGGGGGTAGGAGCTACGAGCAGTACTTC. Protein product: CASSLGLAGGRSYEQYF.

This chain connects TRBV6-5 to TRBJ2-4; D gene uncertain. This CDR3 has 14 amino acids. Trimming pared 9 bases from V and 0 bases from J, leaving 12 bases between. CDR1 is MNHEY, CDR2 SVGAGI, per germline. The CDR3 DNA follows: TGTGCCAGTTGCGGCGAATTAGCCAAAAACATTCAGTACTTC. This gives the protein CASCGELAKNIQYF.